These 20 T cell receptor beta chains came from one sample sequenced in a study of shared clonotypes between healthy human individuals. Clones were sequenced by immunoSEQ multiplex PCR, and TCRdb holds only the in-frame ones, with some missing. The table lists more than 400,000 clones, more than 95% of them singletons. Specimen: naive CD4+ T cells sorted from blood. Documented subset: CD45RA+ positively selected. These receptors all come from a woman under 40 in good health.

In its sample, this clone was seen a few times. The chain is built from TRBV28 and TRBJ2-2; D gene uncertain. The V gene lost 2 bases and the J gene lost 0 bases, with 7 bases spanning the gap. The CDR3 contains 15 residues. Per germline, CDR1 MDHEN and CDR2 SYDVKM. The CDR3 DNA sequence: TGTGCCAGCAGTTTAGAGCCGCCGAACACCGGGGAGCTGTTTTTT. Its protein product is CASSLEPPNTGELFF.

The gene calls are TRBV11-2 and TRBJ1-1; 7 bases agree with TRBD1. In germline, CDR1 is SGHAT, CDR2 FQNNGV. J gave up 4 bases and V 1 base, and 6 bases lay outside the gene matches. This CDR3 is 15 amino acids long. The CDR3 region is CASSLAQPGGTEAFF. The CDR3 DNA follows: TGTGCCAGCAGCTTAGCTCAGCCAGGGGGCACTGAAGCTTTCTTT.

The chain couples TRBV28 to TRBJ1-1; maybe TRBD1 (6 bases). CDR1 MDHEN and CDR2 SYDVKM come from the germline V gene. This CDR3 is built from 15 residues. Between the trimmed V and J ends, which lost 5 bases and 1 base, there was a span of 14 bases. CDR3 sequence (DNA): TGTGCCAGCAGTGCTACAGGGCCGGGGAACACTGAAGCTTTCTTT. It translates to CASSATGPGNTEAFF.

The V call is TRBV9, the J call TRBJ1-3; no reliable D call. This CDR3 spans 15 amino acids. Germline assignment: CDR1 SGDLS and CDR2 YYNGEE. V dropped 3 bases and J dropped 5 bases, with 15 bases sitting between them. The CDR3 here is CASSAGRGSRNTIYF. The DNA for the CDR3 is TGTGCCAGCAGCGCCGGACGGGGTAGTAGAAACACCATATATTTT.

The rearrangement joins TRBV6-6 to TRBJ1-5; no definite D call. CDR1 MNHNY and CDR2 SVGAGI come from the germline V gene (reference sequence). CDR3 length equals 15 residues. Trimming took 6 bases from V and 0 from J, leaving 12 bases between them. Here the CDR3 reads CASRSPQDSNQPQHF. CDR3 coding DNA: TGTGCCAGCAGATCCCCTCAGGATAGCAATCAGCCCCAGCATTTT.

This chain connects TRBV7-2 to TRBJ2-1; D unresolved. Between the trimmed V and J ends, which lost 5 bases and 3 bases, there was a span of 5 bases. The CDR3 extends over 12 amino acids. Germline-derived CDR1 and CDR2 are SGHTA and FQGNSA. In DNA, the CDR3 is TGTGCCAGCAGCATTGACTACAATGAGCAGTTCTTC. This codes for CASSIDYNEQFF.

The V and J genes are TRBV10-3 and TRBJ1-5; TRBD1 is a possible D gene (6 bases). CDR1 is ENHRY, CDR2 SYGVKD, per germline. The CDR3 length is 15 residues. Trimming shortened V by 2 bases and J by 6 bases, and 14 bases separated the two germline ends. CDR3 nucleotides: TGTGCCATCAGTGAGGAACAGGGAACGGGTCAGCCCCAGCATTTT. Translated: CAISEEQGTGQPQHF.

The V call is TRBV5-1, the J call TRBJ1-1; no clear D. This CDR3 is 13 amino acids long. The V gene's germline CDR1 is SGHRS and CDR2 YFSETQ. Trimming shortened V by 1 base and J by 1 base, and 5 bases separated the two germline ends. The CDR3 protein is CASSLPRNTEAFF. CDR3 DNA: TGCGCCAGCAGCTTGCCCCGGAACACTGAAGCTTTCTTT.

This clone has only one observation. The CDR3 loop reads CASSFRGRGSYEQYF. The CDR3 nucleotides read TGTGCCAGCAGTTTTAGGGGGAGAGGCTCCTACGAGCAGTACTTC. This chain links TRBV28 with TRBJ2-7; possibly TRBD1 for D (6 bases). Germline CDR1 and CDR2: MDHEN and SYDVKM. The V gene lost 3 bases and the J gene lost 0 bases, with 12 bases spanning the gap. The CDR3 spans 15 residues.

In this sample, this clone turned up once. This sequence joins TRBV5-1 and TRBJ2-5; D may be TRBD1 (5 bases). Germline V lookup: CDR1 SGHRS, CDR2 YFSETQ. The CDR3 has 14 amino acids. V lost 5 bases and J lost 5, with 16 bases in between. The CDR3 here is CASSRQHPWETQYF. The DNA of the CDR3 is TGCGCCAGCAGTAGACAGCACCCCTGGGAGACCCAGTACTTC. Full variable domain (missing parts from reference TRBV5-1 and TRBJ2-5): KAGVTQTPRYLIKTRGQQVTLSCSPISGHRSVSWYQQTPGQGLQFLFEYFSETQRNKGNFPGRFSGRQFSNSRSEMNVSTLELGDSALYLCASSRQHPWETQYFGPGTRLLVL.

CDR3: CASSEDGYGYTF. Written as DNA, the CDR3 is TGTGCCAGCAGTGAGGACGGGTATGGCTACACCTTC. V gene TRBV6-1 combines with J gene TRBJ1-2; D is undetermined. Germline values: CDR1 MNHNS, CDR2 SASEGT. Trimming shortened V by 3 bases and J by 5 bases, and 7 bases separated the two germline ends. The CDR3 extends over 12 amino acids.

This chain links TRBV10-3 with TRBJ1-2; D uncertain. Trimming removed 0 bases from V and 6 bases from J, with 14 bases in between. The CDR3 sequence is 15 residues long. Germline CDR1 and CDR2: ENHRY and SYGVKD. CDR3 region: CAISESSGAVDGYTF. The CDR3 bases are TGTGCCATCAGTGAGTCTTCGGGTGCGGTTGATGGCTACACCTTC.

Comment on this clone: The sample contains more than one DNA sequence encoding this CDR3. V is TRBV6-5 and J is TRBJ1-1, with D unresolved. Trimming left V 3 bases short and J 2 bases short, with 7 bases between. The germline V gene has CDR1 MNHEY and CDR2 SVGAGI. The length of the CDR3 is 13 residues. This CDR3 reads CASSYGQNTEAFF. The CDR3 coding sequence is TGTGCCAGCAGTTATGGTCAAAACACTGAAGCTTTCTTT.

The chain couples TRBV19 to TRBJ2-1; 8 bases map to TRBD2. V dropped 6 bases and J dropped 7; count of bases not matched to a gene: 11. Per germline, CDR1 LNHDA and CDR2 SQIVND (reference sequence). The CDR3 contains 15 residues. CDR3 sequence reads: CASRWAAGAGNEQFF. In nucleotides, the CDR3 is TGTGCCAGTAGGTGGGCAGCGGGAGCGGGGAATGAGCAGTTCTTC.

The chain uses TRBV18 and TRBJ1-1, with D uncertain. Germline CDR1 is KGHSH and CDR2 is LQKENI. Trimming cost V 6 bases and J 0 bases, with 14 bases left between them. The CDR3 is 15 residues long. The CDR3 coding sequence is TGTGCCAGCTCGCTACAAGTAGACATGAACACTGAAGCTTTCTTT. Translated, it gives CASSLQVDMNTEAFF.

This chain connects TRBV19 to TRBJ1-5, with a tentative D call TRBD1 (6 bases). Trimming shortened V by 6 bases and J by 5 bases, and 14 bases separated the two germline ends. CDR3 length equals 14 residues. Germline V gene data show CDR1 as LNHDA and CDR2 as SQIVND (reference sequence). The DNA of the CDR3 is TGTGCCAGTAGGAAAGCCAGGACAGATCAGCCCCAGCATTTT. It encodes CASRKARTDQPQHF.

The J gene is TRBJ2-2, the V gene TRBV28; D might be TRBD1 (5 bases). Trimming removed 6 bases at V and 8 bases at J, with 10 bases between. Germline V lookup: CDR1 MDHEN, CDR2 SYDVKM. CDR3 length: 12 residues. The CDR3 here is CASRSGYGELFF. In DNA, the CDR3 is TGTGCCAGCAGGTCAGGGTATGGGGAGCTGTTTTTT.

V is TRBV27 and J is TRBJ1-5; TRBD1 is a possible D gene (6 bases). This CDR3 is built from 13 residues. Looked up from germline, CDR1 is MNHEY and CDR2 is SMNVEV (reference sequence). Deletions cut 10 bases from V and 3 bases from J, with 13 bases between. CDR3 sequence: CANTQGTNQPQHF. The CDR3, as DNA: TGTGCCAACACTCAGGGGACCAATCAGCCCCAGCATTTT.

This chain uses TRBV4-2 with TRBJ2-5; 9 bases map to TRBD1. V lost 2 bases and J lost 2; bases outside the gene matches: 3. The CDR3 is 15 residues long. The germline CDR1 and CDR2 sequences are LGHNA and YNFKEQ. This CDR3 reads CASSQKGQGQETQYF. The CDR3 coding sequence is TGTGCCAGCAGCCAAAAGGGACAGGGACAAGAGACCCAGTACTTC.

The J gene is TRBJ2-7, the V gene TRBV28; D ambiguous. The germline gives CDR1 MDHEN, CDR2 SYDVKM. V was clipped by 3 bases and J by 0 bases, with 15 bases between them. The CDR3 spans 16 residues. CDR3 nucleotides: TGTGCCAGCAGTTTCCCCGACGGCACAACCTCCTACGAGCAGTACTTC. Encoded protein: CASSFPDGTTSYEQYF.